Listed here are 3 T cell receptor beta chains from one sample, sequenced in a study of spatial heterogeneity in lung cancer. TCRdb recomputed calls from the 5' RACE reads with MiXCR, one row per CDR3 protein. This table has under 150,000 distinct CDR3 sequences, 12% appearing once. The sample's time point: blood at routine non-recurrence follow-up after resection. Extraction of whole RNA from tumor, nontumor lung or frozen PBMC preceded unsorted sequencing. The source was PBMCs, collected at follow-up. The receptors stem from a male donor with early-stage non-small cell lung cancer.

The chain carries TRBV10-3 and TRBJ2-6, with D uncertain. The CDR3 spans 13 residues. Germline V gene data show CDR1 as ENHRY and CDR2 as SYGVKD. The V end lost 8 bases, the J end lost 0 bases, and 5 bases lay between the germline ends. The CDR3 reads CAIAPSGANVLTF. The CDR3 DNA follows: TGTGCCATCGCCCCCTCTGGGGCCAACGTCCTGACTTTC.

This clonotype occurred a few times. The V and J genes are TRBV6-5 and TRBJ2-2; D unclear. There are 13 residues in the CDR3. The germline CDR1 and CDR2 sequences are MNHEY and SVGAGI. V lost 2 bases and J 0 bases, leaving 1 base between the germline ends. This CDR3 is CASSYPNTGELFF. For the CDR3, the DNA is TGTGCCAGCAGTTACCCGAACACCGGGGAGCTGTTTTTT.

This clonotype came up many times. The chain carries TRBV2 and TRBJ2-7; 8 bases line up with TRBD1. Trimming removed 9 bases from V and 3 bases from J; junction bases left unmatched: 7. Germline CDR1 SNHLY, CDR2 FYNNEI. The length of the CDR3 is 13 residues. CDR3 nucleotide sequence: TGTGCCAGTTCCCGGACAGGGAGCTACGAGCAGTACTTC. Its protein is CASSRTGSYEQYF. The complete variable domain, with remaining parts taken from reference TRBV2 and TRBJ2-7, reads EPEVTQTPSHQVTQMGQEVILRCVPISNHLYFYWYRQILGQKVEFLVSFYNNEISEKSEIFDDQFSVERPDGSNFTLKIRSTKLEDSAMYFCASSRTGSYEQYFGPGTRLTVT.